These T cell receptor beta chains were read from a single sample in a study of blood T cell repertoires in COVID-19. Only in-frame clones appear in the TCRdb table, and some are missing; sequencing was by immunoSEQ multiplex PCR. The sample holds more than 140,000 clones, 84% seen once. The sample consisted of peripheral blood. The receptor source for this set is a woman in her forties or fifties in a cohort sampled during active or convalescent COVID-19. CDR3s include the opening cysteine and the closing phenylalanine or tryptophan. A D gene is named only where the DNA matches it firmly. The size entry is marked missing in some rows and otherwise reads once, few, many or a size class.

V	J	size	D	DNA	CDR3
TRBV7-8	TRBJ1-1	-	-	TGTGCCAGCAGCTTAGGATTCGGGCAGGGGACTGAAGCTTTCTTT	CASSLGFGQGTEAFF
TRBV11-2	TRBJ2-5	once	TRBD1	TGTGCCAGCAGCTTAGATCCCTCGGGGCAGGGGGCTTGGGAGACCCAGTACTTC	CASSLDPSGQGAWETQYF
TRBV7-3	TRBJ2-1	-	-	TGTGCCAGCAGCTACGGGGTTGGAAGGCGCAATGAGCAGTTCTTC	CASSYGVGRRNEQFF
TRBV6-6	TRBJ1-6	few	-	TGTGCCAGCGAGCGGGGCGATTCACCCCTCCACTTT	CASERGDSPLHF
TRBV7-8	TRBJ2-3	-	TRBD2	TGTGCCAGCAGCTTCGCCGGGACTAGCGGGGGGGCCCGGGATACGCAGTATTTT	CASSFAGTSGGARDTQYF
TRBV6-5	TRBJ2-7	once	TRBD1	TGTGCCAGTATGGGACAGGGCTACGAGCAGTACTTC	CASMGQGYEQYF
TRBV6-5	TRBJ1-2	once	-	TGTGCCAGCAGTTACTCGATCTCTTCGGGGGATGGCTACACCTTC	CASSYSISSGDGYTF
TRBV6-5	TRBJ1-1	-	TRBD1	TGTGCCAGCAGGGGGGGACAGGGGGCGACCACTGAAGCTTTCTTT	CASRGGQGATTEAFF
TRBV30	TRBJ1-2	-	-	TGTGCCTGGAGCCAGAGCGGGACTTATGGCTACACCTTC	CAWSQSGTYGYTF
TRBV7-9	TRBJ2-2	-	TRBD2	TGTGCCAGCAGCTTAGCGGGTTTAGCGGGGGCCTCTCACACCGGGGAGCTGTTTTTT	CASSLAGLAGASHTGELFF
TRBV9	TRBJ1-1	-	-	TGTGCCAGCAGCAGCAGGGGTTCAGAAGCTTTCTTT	CASSSRGSEAFF
TRBV5-1	TRBJ1-1	once	-	TGCGCCAGCAGCCCCCTAGACCGCACTGAAGCTTTCTTT	CASSPLDRTEAFF
TRBV29-1	TRBJ2-1	-	-	TGCAGCACTCAAACAGGGAGCAATGAGCAGTTCTTC	CSTQTGSNEQFF
TRBV29-1	TRBJ1-1	-	-	TGCAGCGTTGAAGATTGGGGGGGCGCTAATTTTAACACTGAAGCTTTCTTT	CSVEDWGGANFNTEAFF
TRBV7-2	TRBJ1-6	-	TRBD1	TGTGCCAGCAGCTTTTATCCCAGGGGGCTTGCGTATAATTCACCCCTCCACTTT	CASSFYPRGLAYNSPLHF
TRBV19	TRBJ1-5	-	TRBD1	TGTGCCAGTACCCGGACAGGGGATGGCAATCAGCCCCAGCATTTT	CASTRTGDGNQPQHF
TRBV5-6	TRBJ1-6	-	-	TGTGCCAGCAGCTGGGGGACAACTCCCCTCCACTTT	CASSWGTTPLHF
TRBV5-6	TRBJ2-7	-	-	TGTGCCAGCAGCTTGTCTCTCTACGAGCAGTACTTC	CASSLSLYEQYF
TRBV7-6	TRBJ1-2	-	TRBD1	TGTGCCAGCAGCCCCAGGGACAGTAACTATGGCTACACCTTC	CASSPRDSNYGYTF
TRBV4-1	TRBJ1-1	-	-	TGCGCCAGCAGCCTTTTAACAGGAAAAAACACTGAAGCTTTCTTT	CASSLLTGKNTEAFF
TRBV11-2	TRBJ2-1	-	TRBD2	TGTGCCAGCAGCTTCGGACTAGCGGGGGCGGGCCATGAGCAGTTCTTC	CASSFGLAGAGHEQFF
TRBV10-3	TRBJ1-1	-	-	TGTGCCCTATCAATGCGTCATGTCGAAACCATGAACACTGAAGCTTTCTTT	CALSMRHVETMNTEAFF
TRBV18	TRBJ2-1	-	TRBD2	TGTGCCAGCTCACCACCGTTGGGTAGCGGGCGCTCCTACAATGAGCAGTTCTTC	CASSPPLGSGRSYNEQFF
TRBV5-6	TRBJ1-6	-	-	TGTGCCAGCAGCTCAGGGTATAATTCACCCCTCCACTTT	CASSSGYNSPLHF
TRBV19	TRBJ1-5	once	TRBD1	TGTGCCAGTAAAAAACAGGGGGCGCAGAATCAGCCCCAGCATTTT	CASKKQGAQNQPQHF
TRBV7-2	TRBJ1-2	once	TRBD1	TGTGCCAGCAGCCCCGGACAGGGTTGGAAGGGCTACACCTTC	CASSPGQGWKGYTF
TRBV10-3	TRBJ2-2	-	TRBD1	TGTGCCATCAGTGAGGCAACAGGGGCGACCGGGGAGCTGTTTTTT	CAISEATGATGELFF
TRBV5-1	TRBJ1-3	once	-	TGCGCCAGCAGCCGTTTGTCTCAGGGAAACACCATATATTTT	CASSRLSQGNTIYF
TRBV6-5	TRBJ1-1	-	-	TGTGCCAGCGAACAGGGAAACACTGAAGCTTTCTTT	CASEQGNTEAFF
TRBV25-1	TRBJ1-5	-	TRBD1	TGTGCCAGCAGCGCCGGGACAGCCCATAACAATCAGCCCCAGCATTTT	CASSAGTAHNNQPQHF
TRBV27	TRBJ2-2	-	-	TGTGCCAGCACTTCAGGGGCGCGCACCGGGGAGCTGTTTTTT	CASTSGARTGELFF
TRBV7-2	TRBJ1-5	-	-	TGTGCCAGCAGCTTATATACGGGTTATAATCAGCCCCAGCATTTT	CASSLYTGYNQPQHF
TRBV5-1	TRBJ2-5	-	TRBD1	TGCGCCAGCAGCTTGCGAGGGACAGGGGGCGCAGGAGAGACCCAGTACTTC	CASSLRGTGGAGETQYF
TRBV6-5	TRBJ1-3	-	-	TGTGCCAGCACGACGGGGAGCTCTGGAAACACCATATATTTT	CASTTGSSGNTIYF
TRBV5-1	TRBJ2-6	-	-	TGCGCCAGCAGCTTCGGGTCTGGGGCCAACGTCCTGACTTTC	CASSFGSGANVLTF
TRBV18	TRBJ1-4	-	-	TGTGCCAGCTCACCCTCAGAAGACACTAAACTGTTTTTT	CASSPSEDTKLFF
TRBV19	TRBJ1-2	-	-	TGTGCCAGTAGGTCCCAGGGGCAAGCATCCTTC	CASRSQGQASF
TRBV10-3	TRBJ1-1	-	TRBD1	TGTGCCATGGAACGGGACAGGAACACTGAAGCTTTCTTT	CAMERDRNTEAFF
TRBV9	TRBJ2-1	-	TRBD1	TGTGCCAGCAGCCCCCGCACAGGGGGCAATGAGCAGTTCTTC	CASSPRTGGNEQFF
TRBV30	TRBJ2-7	-	TRBD2	TGTGCCTGGAGTCTCGGACTAGCGGGGGGGAAAGAGCAGTACTTC	CAWSLGLAGGKEQYF
TRBV21-1	TRBJ2-7	few	-	TGTGCCAGCAGCCAGCCCGGGGGGCCACGCTCCTACGAGCAGTACTTC	CASSQPGGPRSYEQYF